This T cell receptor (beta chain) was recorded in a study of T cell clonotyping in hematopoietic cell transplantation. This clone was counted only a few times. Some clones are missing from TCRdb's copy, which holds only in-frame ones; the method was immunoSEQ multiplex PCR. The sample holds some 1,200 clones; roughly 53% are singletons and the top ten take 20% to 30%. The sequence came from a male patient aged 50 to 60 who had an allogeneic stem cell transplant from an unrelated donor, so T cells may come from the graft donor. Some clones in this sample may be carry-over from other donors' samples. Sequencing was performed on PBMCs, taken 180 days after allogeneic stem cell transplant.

In DNA, the CDR3 is TGTGCCAGCAAACGCAGGGGGCCAACCTACGAGCAGTACTTC. This sequence encodes CASKRRGPTYEQYF. The rearrangement uses TRBV6-1 and TRBJ2-7, with 8 bases aligning to TRBD1. The J segment lost 2 bases and the V segment lost 7 bases, leaving 7 bases of the junction unmatched. This CDR3 region has 14 residues. Germline V gene sequence: CDR1 MNHNS, CDR2 SASEGT.